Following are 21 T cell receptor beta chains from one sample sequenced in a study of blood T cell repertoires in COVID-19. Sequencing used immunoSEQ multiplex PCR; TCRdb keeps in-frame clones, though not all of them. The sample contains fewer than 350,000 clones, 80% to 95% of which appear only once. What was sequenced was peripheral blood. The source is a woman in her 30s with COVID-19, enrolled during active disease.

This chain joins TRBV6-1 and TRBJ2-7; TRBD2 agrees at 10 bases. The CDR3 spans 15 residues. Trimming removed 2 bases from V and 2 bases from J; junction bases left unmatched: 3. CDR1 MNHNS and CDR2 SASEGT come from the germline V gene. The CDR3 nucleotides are TGTGCCAGCAGTGAATTAGCGGGAGGAACCTACGAGCAGTACTTC. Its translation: CASSELAGGTYEQYF.

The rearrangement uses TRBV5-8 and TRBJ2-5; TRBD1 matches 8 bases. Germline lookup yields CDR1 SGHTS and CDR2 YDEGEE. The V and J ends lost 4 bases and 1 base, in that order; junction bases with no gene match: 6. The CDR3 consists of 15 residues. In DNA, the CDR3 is TGTGCCAGCAGCACGGACAGGGTGCCCCAAGAGACCCAGTACTTC. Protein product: CASSTDRVPQETQYF.

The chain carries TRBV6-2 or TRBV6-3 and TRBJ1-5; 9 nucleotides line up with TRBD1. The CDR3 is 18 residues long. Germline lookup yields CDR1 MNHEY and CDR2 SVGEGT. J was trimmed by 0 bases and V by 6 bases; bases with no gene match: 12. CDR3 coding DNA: TGTGCCAGCAGCCGATCTCCGGGACAGGGTTATAGCAATCAGCCCCAGCATTTT. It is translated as CASSRSPGQGYSNQPQHF.

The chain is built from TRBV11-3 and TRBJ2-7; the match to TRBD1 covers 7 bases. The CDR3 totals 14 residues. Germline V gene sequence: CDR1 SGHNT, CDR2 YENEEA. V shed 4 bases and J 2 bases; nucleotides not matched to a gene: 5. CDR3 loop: CASSSGDSPYEQYF. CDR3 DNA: TGTGCCAGCAGCTCTGGGGACAGTCCCTACGAGCAGTACTTC.

DNA for the CDR3: TGTGCCACCGAAACCGGGACAGGGTACTACAATGAGCAGTTCTTC. Protein product: CATETGTGYYNEQFF. The genes are TRBV24-1 and TRBJ2-1; 9 nucleotides match TRBD1. V was pared by 9 bases and J by 3 bases, with 8 bases of the junction left unmatched. In germline, CDR1 is KGHDR, CDR2 SFDVKD. The CDR3 runs 15 residues.

The CDR3 sequence: CASSLTLAANNEQFF. The CDR3 region has the DNA TGCGCCAGCAGCTTGACCCTAGCGGCAAACAATGAGCAGTTCTTC. The gene calls are TRBV5-1 and TRBJ2-1; TRBD2 agrees at 7 bases. CDR1 and CDR2 from the germline V gene are SGHRS and YFSETQ. V dropped 1 base and J dropped 5; count of bases not matched to a gene: 6. This CDR3 is 15 amino acids long.

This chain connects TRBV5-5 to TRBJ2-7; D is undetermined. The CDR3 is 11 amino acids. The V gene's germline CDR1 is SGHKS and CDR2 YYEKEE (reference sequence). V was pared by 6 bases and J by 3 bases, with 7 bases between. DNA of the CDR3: TGTGCCAGCACCGAGAACTACGAGCAGTACTTC. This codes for CASTENYEQYF.

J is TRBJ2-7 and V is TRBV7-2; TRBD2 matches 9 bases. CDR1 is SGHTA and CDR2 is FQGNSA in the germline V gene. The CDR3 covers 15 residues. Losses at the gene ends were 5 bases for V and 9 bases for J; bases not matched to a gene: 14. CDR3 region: CASSPISGSGIRQYF. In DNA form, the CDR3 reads TGTGCCAGCAGCCCCATTAGCGGGAGTGGTATAAGGCAGTACTTC. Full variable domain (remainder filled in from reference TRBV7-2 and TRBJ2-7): GAGVSQSPSNKVTEKGKDVELRCDPISGHTALYWYRQSLGQGLEFLIYFQGNSAPDKSGLPSDRFSAERTGGSVSTLTIQRTQQEDSAVYLCASSPISGSGIRQYFGPGTRLTVT.

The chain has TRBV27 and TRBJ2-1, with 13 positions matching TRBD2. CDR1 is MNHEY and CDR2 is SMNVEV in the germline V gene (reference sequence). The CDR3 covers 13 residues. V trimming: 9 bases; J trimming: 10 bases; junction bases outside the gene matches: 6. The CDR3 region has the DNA TGTGCCAGTCGACTAGCGGGAGGACTAGAGCAGTTCTTC. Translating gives CASRLAGGLEQFF.

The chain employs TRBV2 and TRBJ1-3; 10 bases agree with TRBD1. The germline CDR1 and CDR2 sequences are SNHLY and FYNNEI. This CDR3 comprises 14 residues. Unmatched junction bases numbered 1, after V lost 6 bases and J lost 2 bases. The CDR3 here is CASRGTGAGNTIYF. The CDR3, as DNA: TGTGCCAGCAGAGGGACAGGGGCTGGAAACACCATATATTTT.

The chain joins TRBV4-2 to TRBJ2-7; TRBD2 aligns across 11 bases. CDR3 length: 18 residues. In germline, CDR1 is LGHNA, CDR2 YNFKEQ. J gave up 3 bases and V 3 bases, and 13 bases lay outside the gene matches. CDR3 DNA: TGTGCCAGCAGCCATCTAACTAGCGGGAGAGGAAGCCGCTACGAGCAGTACTTC. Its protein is CASSHLTSGRGSRYEQYF.

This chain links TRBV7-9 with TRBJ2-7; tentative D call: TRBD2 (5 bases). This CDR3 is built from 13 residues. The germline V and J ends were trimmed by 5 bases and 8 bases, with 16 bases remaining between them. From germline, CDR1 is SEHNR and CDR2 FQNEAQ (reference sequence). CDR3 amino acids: CASSLGLLSKQYF. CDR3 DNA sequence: TGTGCCAGCAGCCTCGGACTCCTCTCTAAGCAGTACTTC.

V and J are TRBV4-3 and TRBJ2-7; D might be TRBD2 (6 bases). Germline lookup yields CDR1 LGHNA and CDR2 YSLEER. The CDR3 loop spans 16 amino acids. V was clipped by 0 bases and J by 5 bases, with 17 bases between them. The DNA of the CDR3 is TGCGCCAGCAGCCAAGATCGAGGTAGCGGTACTGACGAGCAGTACTTC. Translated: CASSQDRGSGTDEQYF.

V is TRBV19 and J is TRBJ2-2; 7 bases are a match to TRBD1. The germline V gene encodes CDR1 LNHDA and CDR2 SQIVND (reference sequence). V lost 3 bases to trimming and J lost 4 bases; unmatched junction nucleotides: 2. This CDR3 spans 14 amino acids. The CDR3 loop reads CASSMTGSTGELFF. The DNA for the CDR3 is TGTGCCAGTAGTATGACAGGGAGCACCGGGGAGCTGTTTTTT. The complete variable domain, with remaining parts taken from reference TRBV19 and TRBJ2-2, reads DGGITQSPKYLFRKEGQNVTLSCEQNLNHDAMYWYRQDPGQGLRLIYYSQIVNDFQKGDIAEGYSVSREKKESFPLTVTSAQKNPTAFYLCASSMTGSTGELFFGEGSRLTVL.

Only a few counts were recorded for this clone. In DNA form, the CDR3 reads TGTGCCACCAGCGGCCCGGGACTAGCTGGCAATGAGCAGTTCTTC. Its protein product is CATSGPGLAGNEQFF. The chain links TRBV15 to TRBJ2-1; 9 nucleotides agree with TRBD2. Germline CDR1 reads LNHNV; CDR2 reads YYDKDF (reference sequence). The ends lost 5 bases at V and 6 bases at J; junction bases unmatched: 8. This CDR3 spans 15 amino acids.

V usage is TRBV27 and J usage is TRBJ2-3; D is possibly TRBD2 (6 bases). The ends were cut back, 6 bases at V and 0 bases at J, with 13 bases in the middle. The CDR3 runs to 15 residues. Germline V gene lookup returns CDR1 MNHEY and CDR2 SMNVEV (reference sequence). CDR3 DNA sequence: TGTGCCAGCAGCCGGACCGGAGGGAGCACAGATACGCAGTATTTT. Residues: CASSRTGGSTDTQYF.

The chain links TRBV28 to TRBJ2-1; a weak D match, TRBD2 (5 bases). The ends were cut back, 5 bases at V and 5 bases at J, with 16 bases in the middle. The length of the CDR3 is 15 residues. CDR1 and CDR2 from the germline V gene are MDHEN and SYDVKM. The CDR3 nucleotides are TGTGCCAGCAGTACCTTGTTGACTACACACAATGAGCAGTTCTTC. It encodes CASSTLLTTHNEQFF. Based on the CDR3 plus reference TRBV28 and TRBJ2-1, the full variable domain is DVKVTQSSRYLVKRTGEKVFLECVQDMDHENMFWYRQDPGLGLRLIYFSYDVKMKEKGDIPEGYSVSREKKERFSLILESASTNQTSMYLCASSTLLTTHNEQFFGPGTRLTVL.

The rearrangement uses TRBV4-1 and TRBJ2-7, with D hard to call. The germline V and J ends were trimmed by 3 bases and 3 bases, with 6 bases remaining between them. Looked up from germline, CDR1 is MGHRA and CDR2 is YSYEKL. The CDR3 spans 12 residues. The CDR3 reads CASSQFYYEQYF. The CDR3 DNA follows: TGCGCCAGCAGCCAGTTTTACTACGAGCAGTACTTC.

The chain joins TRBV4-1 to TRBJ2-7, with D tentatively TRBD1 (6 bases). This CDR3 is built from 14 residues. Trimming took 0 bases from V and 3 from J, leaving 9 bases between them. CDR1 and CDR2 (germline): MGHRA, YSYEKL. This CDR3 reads CASSQEEGVYEQYF. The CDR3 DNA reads TGCGCCAGCAGCCAAGAAGAGGGGGTCTACGAGCAGTACTTC.

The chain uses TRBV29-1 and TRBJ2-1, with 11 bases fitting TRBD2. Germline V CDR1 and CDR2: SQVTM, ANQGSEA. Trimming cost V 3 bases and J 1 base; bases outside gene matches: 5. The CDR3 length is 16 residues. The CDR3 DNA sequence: TGCAGCGTTGAGTTAGCGGGAGGGCCATCCTACAATGAGCAGTTCTTC. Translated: CSVELAGGPSYNEQFF.

Written as DNA, the CDR3 is TGTGCCAGCAACCCTCGAGGGACGGAGGGTTCACCCCTCCACTTT. As protein: CASNPRGTEGSPLHF. This chain links TRBV6-5 with TRBJ1-6; the D gene is possibly TRBD1 (5 bases). This CDR3 region has 15 residues. V lost 7 bases and J 9 bases, leaving 19 bases between the germline ends. Germline V lookup: CDR1 MNHEY, CDR2 SVGAGI.